This TCR beta chain originates from a study of T-cell memory formation after mild COVID-19. Using constant-segment primers, 5'RACE produced TCR alpha and TCR beta cDNA libraries carrying sample barcodes and UMIs. TCRdb recomputed calls from the 5' RACE reads with MiXCR, one row per CDR3 protein. The sample records around 340,000 distinct CDR3 sequences, around 20% being singletons. General study points: Clones that shrank (day 15 to 85) were balanced CD4/CD8, whereas later expanders leaned CD4+. In pre-infection memory, a portion of responding clones appeared, which suggested that cross-reactive memory joined.

A note on this clonotype: Its antigen is still unknown.

The specimen was PBMCs or a T cell subset sorted from them (not recorded which). This receptor was identified in an adult woman who had mild COVID-19 (a few samples of this study predate the infection). Cell type and time point are not known.

The CDR3 sequence: CASSFVTGFDTQYF. The CDR3 nucleotides are TGTGCCAGCAGCTTTGTGACAGGGTTTGATACGCAGTATTTT. V usage is TRBV7-9 and J usage is TRBJ2-3, with 7 bases lining up with TRBD1. J gave up 6 bases and V 3 bases, and 6 bases lay outside the gene matches. CDR3 size: 14 residues. Germline CDR1 reads SEHNR; CDR2 reads FQNEAQ (reference sequence).